The next 31 T cell receptor beta chains were all read from a single sample in a study of blood T cell repertoires in COVID-19. This table comes from immunoSEQ multiplex PCR, and its TCRdb copy is limited to in-frame clones, with some not included. The sample yields about 73,000 clones, 80% to 85% seen once. Input material: peripheral blood. The receptors stem from an elderly man with active or convalescent COVID-19.

The chain has TRBV19 and TRBJ2-1, with 8 bases fitting TRBD1. This CDR3 is built from 18 residues. The ends lost 4 bases at V and 7 bases at J; junction bases unmatched: 18. Germline V gene sequence: CDR1 LNHDA, CDR2 SQIVND (reference sequence). For the CDR3, the DNA is TGTGCCAGTAGTACACCACCCCTGACCGGGACAGGATCAAATGAGCAGTTCTTC. It translates to CASSTPPLTGTGSNEQFF.

J is TRBJ1-5 and V is TRBV5-1; a weak D match, TRBD1 (6 bases). V lost 1 base and J 4 bases, leaving 12 bases between the germline ends. Germline V gene lookup returns CDR1 SGHRS and CDR2 YFSETQ. The CDR3 extends over 15 amino acids. The CDR3 is CASSLSGANNQPQHF. DNA of the CDR3: TGCGCCAGCAGCTTGTCAGGGGCGAATAATCAGCCCCAGCATTTT.

This chain joins TRBV28 and TRBJ2-1, with D possibly being TRBD2 (6 bases). The CDR3 has 15 amino acids. Trimming removed 5 bases at V and 2 bases at J, with 13 bases between. Germline assignment: CDR1 MDHEN and CDR2 SYDVKM. The CDR3 loop reads CASSRAGGPYNEQFF. Written as DNA, the CDR3 is TGTGCCAGCAGTCGAGCGGGTGGACCCTACAATGAGCAGTTCTTC.

DNA of the CDR3: TGTGCCAGTAGGCTCCGGACAGGGCTAATAGAGACCCAGTACTTC. Its translation: CASRLRTGLIETQYF. The rearrangement links TRBV19 to TRBJ2-5; 8 bases are a match to TRBD1. Per the germline V gene, CDR1 is LNHDA and CDR2 is SQIVND (reference sequence). The CDR3 has 15 amino acids. Trimming took 6 bases from V and 4 from J; bases not matched to a gene: 10.

The rearrangement links TRBV7-9 to TRBJ2-2, with 10 bases fitting TRBD2. V gave up 5 bases and J gave up 0 bases; unmatched junction bases: 9. The germline gives CDR1 SEHNR, CDR2 FQNEAQ (reference sequence). CDR3 size: 18 residues. CDR3 in DNA: TGTGCCAGCAGCCCCCGAGAGCGGGGGGGCGCGAACACCGGGGAGCTGTTTTTT. It translates to CASSPRERGGANTGELFF. Full variable domain (missing parts from reference TRBV7-9 and TRBJ2-2): DTGVSQNPRHKITKRGQNVTFRCDPISEHNRLYWYRQTLGQGPEFLTYFQNEAQLEKSRLLSDRFSAERPKGSFSTLEIQRTEQGDSAMYLCASSPRERGGANTGELFFGEGSRLTVL.

The genes are TRBV6-1 and TRBJ2-2, with TRBD2 identical over 7 bases. The CDR3 has 15 residues. CDR1 is MNHNS and CDR2 is SASEGT in the germline V gene. J gave up 4 bases and V 3 bases, and 5 bases lay outside the gene matches. The CDR3 region is CASSETSFTTGELFF. CDR3 nucleotide sequence: TGTGCCAGCAGTGAGACTAGCTTTACCACCGGGGAGCTGTTTTTT.

This clone was recorded once. The CDR3: CASSRGGQAASYEQYF. The CDR3 DNA reads as TGTGCCAGCAGCCGTGGTGGACAGGCAGCCTCCTACGAGCAGTACTTC. The chain recombines TRBV11-2 with TRBJ2-7, with TRBD1 identical over 7 bases. V dropped 5 bases and J dropped 0; count of bases not matched to a gene: 10. The CDR3 length is 16 residues. From germline, CDR1 is SGHAT and CDR2 FQNNGV.

This sequence joins TRBV6-6 and TRBJ2-7; the match to TRBD1 covers 10 bases. Germline CDR1 MNHNY, CDR2 SVGAGI (reference sequence). J gave up 0 bases and V 6 bases, and 2 bases lay outside the gene matches. The CDR3 covers 14 residues. The CDR3 loop is CASRRQGASYEQYF. CDR3 DNA sequence: TGTGCCAGCAGGCGACAGGGGGCCTCCTACGAGCAGTACTTC.

This rearrangement joins TRBV5-1 to TRBJ1-5; D remains unclear. The ends were cut back, 7 bases at V and 3 bases at J, with 11 bases in the middle. The CDR3 consists of 13 residues. Germline V gene data show CDR1 as SGHRS and CDR2 as YFSETQ. CDR3 sequence (DNA): TGCGCCAGCCCCCCGGGGTACAATCAGCCCCAGCATTTT. Its translation: CASPPGYNQPQHF.

The chain joins TRBV5-1 to TRBJ1-1; TRBD1 matches at 8 bases. Germline loops: CDR1 SGHRS, CDR2 YFSETQ. Trimming removed 3 bases from V and 3 bases from J; junction bases left unmatched: 7. This CDR3 is 15 amino acids long. The CDR3 DNA is TGCGCCAGCAGCTGGGGGGACAGGCGGGACACTGAAGCTTTCTTT. The encoded protein is CASSWGDRRDTEAFF.

The V gene is TRBV6-2 or TRBV6-3, the J gene TRBJ2-2, with D tentatively TRBD1 (6 bases). The V gene lost 0 bases and the J gene lost 1 base, with 6 bases spanning the gap. The germline CDR1 and CDR2 sequences are MNHEY and SVGEGT. The CDR3 sequence is 15 residues long. The chain's CDR3 is CASSYSTGNTGELFF. CDR3 DNA: TGTGCCAGCAGTTACTCGACAGGGAACACCGGGGAGCTGTTTTTT.

CDR3 in DNA: TGTGCCAGCGCTAGCGGGAGCTACAATGAGCAGTTCTTC. Its translation: CASASGSYNEQFF. V gene TRBV6-4 combines with J gene TRBJ2-1; 10 positions match TRBD2. CDR1 and CDR2 from the germline V gene are MRHNA and SNTAGT. The CDR3 spans 13 residues. J was trimmed by 3 bases and V by 8 bases; bases with no gene match: 1.

The genes are TRBV21-1 and TRBJ1-3; the table names TRBD1, a call not compared with the DNA. TRBV21-1 is an annotated pseudogene. CDR3 size: 19 residues. CDR3 protein: CASSEHRRPGSLGGNTIYF. The CDR3 DNA sequence: TGTGCCAGCAGCGAACATCGCCGGCCAGGCTCACTTGGTGGAAACACCATATATTTT.

Only a few counts were recorded for this clone. The CDR3 here is CASSTHRSGGENIQYF. The DNA of the CDR3 is TGTGCCAGCAGCACCCACCGCAGTGGGGGCGAAAACATTCAGTACTTC. This chain uses TRBV21-1 with TRBJ2-4; the DNA was not used to check the table's D call, TRBD1. TRBV21-1 is described as a pseudogene. This CDR3 has 16 residues.

V is TRBV4-1 and J is TRBJ1-6; the D is unclear. CDR3 length: 17 amino acids. V was cut by 0 bases and J by 3 bases, with 12 bases left in between. Germline assignment: CDR1 MGHRA and CDR2 YSYEKL. DNA for the CDR3: TGCGCCAGCAGCCAAGATCTAGAGCGTCTCTATAATTCACCCCTCCACTTT. It is translated as CASSQDLERLYNSPLHF.

The genes are TRBV11-3 and TRBJ2-1; 7 nucleotides match TRBD1. The V and J ends lost 5 bases and 5 bases, in that order; junction bases with no gene match: 9. Germline V gives CDR1 SGHNT, CDR2 YENEEA. The length of the CDR3 is 15 residues. As DNA, the CDR3 is TGTGCCAGCAGCCGTGACCGACAGGGCAACAATGAGCAGTTCTTC. Protein: CASSRDRQGNNEQFF.

This sequence joins TRBV7-2 and TRBJ2-1; D not certain. CDR3 size: 12 residues. V was clipped by 6 bases and J by 4 bases, with 7 bases between them. The germline V gene encodes CDR1 SGHTA and CDR2 FQGNSA. CDR3 amino acids: CASRQNYNEQFF. In DNA, the CDR3 is TGTGCCAGCAGACAAAATTACAATGAGCAGTTCTTC.

The chain has TRBV4-2 and TRBJ2-7, with 7 nucleotides matching TRBD2. Germline V gene sequence: CDR1 LGHNA, CDR2 YNFKEQ. The CDR3 has 16 residues. With 0 bases clipped from V and 2 bases from J, the junction kept 7 bases outside the gene matches. The CDR3 nucleotides read TGTGCCAGCAGCCAAGATTTGGGCGGGGGAGCCTACGAGCAGTACTTC. Its protein is CASSQDLGGGAYEQYF.

The rearrangement uses TRBV9 and TRBJ2-3, with a weak D call TRBD1 (6 bases). V gave up 0 bases and J gave up 4 bases, with 6 bases separating them. This CDR3 is built from 13 residues. Germline CDR1 is SGDLS and CDR2 is YYNGEE. The CDR3 region has the DNA TGTGCCAGCAGCGTAGGGGGGCCAGATACGCAGTATTTT. Translation: CASSVGGPDTQYF.

The chain joins TRBV4-1 to TRBJ1-4; TRBD1 matches at 10 bases. The V segment lost 0 bases and the J segment 3 bases; nucleotides outside the gene matches: 10. Per the germline V gene, CDR1 is MGHRA and CDR2 is YSYEKL. This CDR3 is built from 19 residues. The CDR3 nucleotides are TGCGCCAGCAGCCAAGAAGGGACAGGGGTGGGCCTCTCTAATGAAAAACTGTTTTTT. This gives the protein CASSQEGTGVGLSNEKLFF.

The chain joins TRBV11-2 to TRBJ1-3; D is undetermined. Trimming shortened V by 8 bases and J by 3 bases, and 14 bases separated the two germline ends. The germline CDR1 and CDR2 sequences are SGHAT and FQNNGV. The CDR3 is made up of 14 amino acids. DNA for the CDR3: TGTGCCAGCCGAAGAGAGGCTCTTGGAAACACCATATATTTT. Amino acids: CASRREALGNTIYF.

In DNA form, the CDR3 reads TGTGCCTGGACAGGTCGGCTTCTTTCGGTCACTGAAGCTTTCTTT. As protein: CAWTGRLLSVTEAFF. The chain has TRBV30 and TRBJ1-1; D uncertain. Germline loops: CDR1 GTSNPN, CDR2 SVGIG (reference sequence). Trimming took off 4 bases at V and 4 bases at J, with 19 bases between the two ends. This CDR3 contains 15 residues. Full variable domain (outside the CDR3, taken from reference TRBV30 and TRBJ1-1): SQTIHQWPATLVQPVGSPLSLECTVEGTSNPNLYWYRQAAGRGLQLLFYSVGIGQISSEVPQNLSASRPQDRQFILSSKKLLLSDSGFYLCAWTGRLLSVTEAFFGQGTRLTVV.

The chain recombines TRBV27 with TRBJ1-1; TRBD1 might be the D (6 bases). Germline V gene lookup returns CDR1 MNHEY and CDR2 SMNVEV (reference sequence). The V gene lost 5 bases and the J gene lost 1 base, with 11 bases spanning the gap. The CDR3 length is 14 residues. The CDR3 DNA is TGTGCCAGCAGTGTGGGGGCCCCGAACACTGAAGCTTTCTTT. It yields the protein CASSVGAPNTEAFF.

V usage is TRBV7-6 and J usage is TRBJ2-1; 8 nucleotides agree with TRBD2. This CDR3 has 17 residues. Trimming cost V 1 base and J 0 bases; bases outside gene matches: 5. From germline, CDR1 is SGHVS and CDR2 FNYEAQ. CDR3 sequence reads: CASSLEIAGSSYNEQFF. CDR3 DNA sequence: TGTGCCAGCAGCTTAGAGATAGCGGGGAGCTCCTACAATGAGCAGTTCTTC.

This clone was seen just once. This chain links TRBV19 with TRBJ1-5, with 8 positions matching TRBD1. Germline V gene data show CDR1 as LNHDA and CDR2 as SQIVND (reference sequence). V lost 4 bases, J lost 0 bases, and 8 bases stayed unmatched. The CDR3 loop spans 17 amino acids. The chain's CDR3 is CASSTTGVSYSNQPQHF. The CDR3 DNA is TGTGCCAGTAGTACGACAGGGGTGAGTTATAGCAATCAGCCCCAGCATTTT.

The chain employs TRBV6-5 and TRBJ1-5; the match to TRBD1 covers 7 bases. The germline gives CDR1 MNHEY, CDR2 SVGAGI. J was trimmed by 1 base and V by 2 bases; bases with no gene match: 2. The CDR3 totals 15 residues. In DNA, the CDR3 is TGTGCCAGCAGTTACGAGACAGGGAGCAATCAGCCCCAGCATTTT. This sequence encodes CASSYETGSNQPQHF.

The CDR3 region is CASRGDRAGEQFF. For the CDR3, the DNA is TGTGCCAGCAGAGGGGACAGGGCGGGTGAGCAGTTCTTC. This chain uses TRBV6-6 with TRBJ2-1; 9 bases match TRBD1. This CDR3 spans 13 amino acids. V shed 6 bases, J shed 9 bases, and the junction held 6 bases outside the gene matches. Germline V gives CDR1 MNHNY, CDR2 SVGAGI (reference sequence).

The V gene is TRBV7-9, the J gene TRBJ2-2, with 11 bases identical to TRBD2. From germline, CDR1 is SEHNR and CDR2 FQNEAQ (reference sequence). With 2 bases clipped from V and 5 bases from J, the junction kept 1 base outside the gene matches. The length of the CDR3 is 15 residues. CDR3 coding DNA: TGTGCCAGCAGCTTAACTAGCGGGAGTACCGGGGAGCTGTTTTTT. Translating it yields CASSLTSGSTGELFF.

V gene TRBV10-1 combines with J gene TRBJ2-3, with TRBD1 matching over 7 bases. Germline CDR1 is WNHNN and CDR2 is SYGVQD (reference sequence). V shed 2 bases, J shed 2 bases, and the junction held 4 bases outside the gene matches. This CDR3 is 15 amino acids long. DNA for the CDR3: TGCGCCAGCAGTGAGAGACAGGGTCCCACAGATACGCAGTATTTT. It codes for CASSERQGPTDTQYF.

The chain recombines TRBV25-1 with TRBJ2-1; the D is unclear. Germline V gene data show CDR1 as MGHDK and CDR2 as SYGVNS. The CDR3 covers 14 residues. V was clipped by 3 bases and J by 7 bases, with 13 bases between them. The CDR3 coding sequence is TGTGCCAGCAGTGAGTCTTCCCCGAGTAATGAGCAGTTCTTC. It translates to CASSESSPSNEQFF.

The chain couples TRBV25-1 to TRBJ1-2, with D perhaps matching TRBD1 (6 bases). Germline CDR1 reads MGHDK; CDR2 reads SYGVNS. This CDR3 region has 13 residues. The V gene lost 5 bases and the J gene lost 7 bases, with 14 bases spanning the gap. CDR3 protein: CASSHRGGSGYTF. CDR3 in DNA: TGTGCCAGCAGTCACCGAGGGGGATCTGGCTACACCTTC.